This record concerns one T cell receptor beta chain sequence. This sample was included in a study of blood T cell repertoires in COVID-19. In the authors' methods: Amplification of reference gene primers provided the estimated nucleated cell counts. TCRdb keeps only in-frame clones here, not all; method: immunoSEQ multiplex PCR. Clonal size and the V and J genes are those of that table, whereas D and trimming came from the DNA. The table includes approximately 70,000 clones, 91% detected once. The V end lost 4 bases, the J end lost 4 bases, and 13 bases lay between the germline ends. The CDR3 covers 15 residues. The V gene's germline CDR1 is MDHEN and CDR2 SYDVKM.

The rearrangement joins TRBV28 to TRBJ1-4; D may be TRBD1 (5 bases). The specimen was peripheral blood. This sequence originates from a human donor with active COVID-19. The donor label of this sample is uncertain. DNA of the CDR3: TGTGCCAGCAGTTCTTCCGACAGAAATAATGAAAAACTGTTTTTT. Protein: CASSSSDRNNEKLFF.